This passage covers 4 T cell receptor beta chains from one sample sequenced in a study of T cells after yellow fever vaccination. One entry per CDR3 protein, called by TCRdb with MiXCR from the 5' RACE reads. The sample has 310,000 or so distinct CDR3 sequences, less than 4.5% seen once. The sample in question was PBMCs, obtained on the day of the yellow fever booster vaccination. These TCRs come from a man younger than 35 who received the YFV17D yellow fever vaccine.

This clonotype has a count of ten or more. V usage is TRBV5-1 and J usage is TRBJ1-6, with D perhaps matching TRBD1 (6 bases). The CDR3 totals 13 residues. CDR1 is SGHRS and CDR2 is YFSETQ in the germline V gene. V was trimmed by 5 bases and J by 10 bases, leaving 13 bases between them. The CDR3 is CASRAGVDSPLHF. Written as DNA, the CDR3 is TGCGCCAGCAGAGCAGGGGTGGACTCACCCCTCCACTTT.

This clonotype was recorded many times. The V and J genes are TRBV4-1 and TRBJ1-2, with D possibly being TRBD1 (5 bases). This CDR3 is 14 amino acids long. Germline CDR1 MGHRA, CDR2 YSYEKL. Trimming took off 1 base at V and 0 bases at J, with 6 bases between the two ends. CDR3 DNA: TGCGCCAGCAGCCAAGCCAGGGCTAACTATGGCTACACCTTC. Translated: CASSQARANYGYTF.

This clonotype was recorded at least ten times. The chain combines TRBV6-2 or TRBV6-3 with TRBJ1-5; D not resolved. Germline V gene lookup returns CDR1 MNHEY and CDR2 SVGEGT. The germline V and J ends were trimmed by 3 bases and 0 bases, with 15 bases remaining between them. The CDR3 has 17 amino acids. The CDR3 here is CASSYSVSQNSNQPQHF. CDR3 nucleotide sequence: TGTGCCAGCAGTTATTCGGTGAGTCAGAATAGCAATCAGCCCCAGCATTTT.

This clonotype was seen a handful of times. The chain employs TRBV7-2 and TRBJ1-1; D remains ambiguous. CDR3 length equals 15 residues. Germline-derived CDR1 and CDR2 are SGHTA and FQGNSA. The V and J ends lost 6 bases and 2 bases respectively, with 16 bases between them. The CDR3 sequence is CASRGRAAANTEAFF. The CDR3 nucleotides read TGTGCCAGCAGAGGAAGGGCAGCGGCCAACACTGAAGCTTTCTTT.